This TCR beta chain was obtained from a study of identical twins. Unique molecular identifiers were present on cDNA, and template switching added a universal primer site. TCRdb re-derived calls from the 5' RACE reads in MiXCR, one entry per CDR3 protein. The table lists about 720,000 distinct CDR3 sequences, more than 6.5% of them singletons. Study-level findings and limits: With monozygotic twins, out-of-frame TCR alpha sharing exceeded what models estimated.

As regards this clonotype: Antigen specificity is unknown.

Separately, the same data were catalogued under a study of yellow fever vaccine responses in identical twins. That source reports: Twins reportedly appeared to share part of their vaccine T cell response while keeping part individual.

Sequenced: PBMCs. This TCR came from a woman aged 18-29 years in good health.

CDR3 nucleotide sequence: TGCAGCGTTTTTTGGGGCTTCCAAGAGACCCAGTACTTC. Protein product: CSVFWGFQETQYF. The gene calls are TRBV29-1 and TRBJ2-5; possibly TRBD1 for D (5 bases). In germline, CDR1 is SQVTM, CDR2 ANQGSEA. Trimming took off 5 bases at V and 1 base at J, with 11 bases between the two ends. This CDR3 comprises 13 residues.